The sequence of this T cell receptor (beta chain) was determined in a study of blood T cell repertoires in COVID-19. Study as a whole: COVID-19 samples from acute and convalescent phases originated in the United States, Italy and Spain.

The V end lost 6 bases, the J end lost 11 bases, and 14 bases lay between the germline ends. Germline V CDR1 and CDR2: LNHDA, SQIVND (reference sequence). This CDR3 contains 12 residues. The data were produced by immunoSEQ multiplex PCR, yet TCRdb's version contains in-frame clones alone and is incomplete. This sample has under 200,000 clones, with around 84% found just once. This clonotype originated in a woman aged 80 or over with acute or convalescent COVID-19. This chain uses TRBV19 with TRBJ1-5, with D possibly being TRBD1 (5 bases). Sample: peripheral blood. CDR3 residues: CASSPTKGSQHF. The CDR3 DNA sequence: TGTGCCAGTAGCCCCACCAAGGGGTCCCAGCATTTT.